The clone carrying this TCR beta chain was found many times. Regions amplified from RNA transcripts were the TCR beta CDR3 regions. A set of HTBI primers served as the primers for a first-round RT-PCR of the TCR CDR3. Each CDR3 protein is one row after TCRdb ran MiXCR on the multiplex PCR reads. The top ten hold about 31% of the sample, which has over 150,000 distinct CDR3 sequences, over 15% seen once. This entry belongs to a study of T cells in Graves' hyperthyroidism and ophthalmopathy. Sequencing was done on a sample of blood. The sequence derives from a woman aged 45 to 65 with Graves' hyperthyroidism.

Here the CDR3 DNA reads TGTGCCAGCAAGACCGGGGGACCTCAAGAGACCCAGTACTTC. This gives the protein CASKTGGPQETQYF. The chain employs TRBV7-9 and TRBJ2-5, with D possibly matching TRBD2 (6 bases). Germline assignment: CDR1 SEHNR and CDR2 FQNEAQ (reference sequence). The CDR3 covers 14 residues. The V gene lost 7 bases and the J gene lost 2 bases, with 14 bases spanning the gap. The variable domain in full, with the rest retrieved from reference TRBV7-9 and TRBJ2-5, is DTGVSQNPRHKITKRGQNVTFRCDPISEHNRLYWYRQTLGQGPEFLTYFQNEAQLEKSRLLSDRFSAERPKGSFSTLEIQRTEQGDSAMYLCASKTGGPQETQYFGPGTRLLVL.